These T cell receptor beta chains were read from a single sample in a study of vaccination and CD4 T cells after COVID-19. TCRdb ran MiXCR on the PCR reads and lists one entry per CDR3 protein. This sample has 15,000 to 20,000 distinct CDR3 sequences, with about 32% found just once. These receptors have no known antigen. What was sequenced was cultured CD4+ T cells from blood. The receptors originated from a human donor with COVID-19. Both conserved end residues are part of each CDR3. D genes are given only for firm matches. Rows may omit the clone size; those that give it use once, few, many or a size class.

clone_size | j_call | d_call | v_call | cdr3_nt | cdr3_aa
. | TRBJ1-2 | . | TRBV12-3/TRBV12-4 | TGTGCCAGCAGTTTAGCGCAAAGGGATGGCTACACCTTC | CASSLAQRDGYTF
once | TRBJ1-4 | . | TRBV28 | TGTGCCAGCAGTTTAGTGCAGGGTGTAGAAAAACTGTTTTTT | CASSLVQGVEKLFF
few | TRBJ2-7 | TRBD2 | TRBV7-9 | TGTGCCAGCAGCTTAGGGGAGGGAGGCTTCGAGCAGTACTTC | CASSLGEGGFEQYF
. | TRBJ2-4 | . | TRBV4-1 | TGCGCCAGCAGCCAATATGGGGCACAGGGCAAAAACATTCAGTACTTC | CASSQYGAQGKNIQYF
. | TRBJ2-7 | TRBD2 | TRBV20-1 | TGCAGTGGTCGAGGACTAGCGGGGGGGAGCTCCTACGAGCAGTACTTC | CSGRGLAGGSSYEQYF
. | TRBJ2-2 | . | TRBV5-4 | TGTGCCAGCAGCCTCCTTTCTAGCAATTTTCCCGGGGAGCTGTTTTTT | CASSLLSSNFPGELFF
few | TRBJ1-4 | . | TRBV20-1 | TGCAGTGCCGGGTATGAAAAACTGTTTTTT | CSAGYEKLFF
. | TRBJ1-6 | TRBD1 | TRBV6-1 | TGTGCCAGCAGTACCGGGACAGGGAATTCACCCCTCCACTTT | CASSTGTGNSPLHF
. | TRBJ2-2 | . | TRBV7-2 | TGTGCCAGCAGCTTAATTAAACGTCCCGGGTATACCGGGGAGCTGTTTTTT | CASSLIKRPGYTGELFF
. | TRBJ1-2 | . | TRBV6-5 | TGTGCCAGCAGTTACGGACAGCAAGCTAACTATGGCTACACCTTC | CASSYGQQANYGYTF
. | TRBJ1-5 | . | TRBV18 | TGTGCCAGCTCAGCGGGAAGCAATCAGCCCCAGCATTTT | CASSAGSNQPQHF
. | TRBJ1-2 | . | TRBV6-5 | TGTGCCAGCAGTTCGGCAGTGGCTGGCTACACCTTC | CASSSAVAGYTF
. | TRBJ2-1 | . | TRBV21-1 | TGTGCCAGCACCATGGCCGGGGCAAACAATGAGCAGTTCTTC | CASTMAGANNEQFF
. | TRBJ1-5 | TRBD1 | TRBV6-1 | TGTGCCAGCATCGCAGGGACAGGGAGTCAGCCCCAGCATTTT | CASIAGTGSQPQHF
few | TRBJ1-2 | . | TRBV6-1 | TGTGCCAGCAGTGAAGCGAGACAGGCCAGACGCTATGGCTACACCTTC | CASSEARQARRYGYTF
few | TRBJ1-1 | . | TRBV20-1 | TGCAGTGTCCCAGCGCGAGGGATGAACACTGAAGCTTTCTTT | CSVPARGMNTEAFF
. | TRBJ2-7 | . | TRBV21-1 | TGTGCCAGCATCACCACGACGGACAGAGTATACGAGCAGTACTTC | CASITTTDRVYEQYF
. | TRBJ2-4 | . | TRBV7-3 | TGTGCCAGCAGCCAAAGGGGGTTGGCAAGCAACATTCAGTACTTC | CASSQRGLASNIQYF
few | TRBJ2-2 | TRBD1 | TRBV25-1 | TGTGCCAGCAGTGACCCGGGACAGGGCGACACCGGGGAGCTGTTTTTT | CASSDPGQGDTGELFF
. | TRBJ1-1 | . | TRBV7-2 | TGTGCCAGCAGGAGACCGACGAACACTGAAGCTTTCTTT | CASRRPTNTEAFF
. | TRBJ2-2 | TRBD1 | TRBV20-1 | TGCAGTGCTAGAGGCCCTACCGGGACAGCGAACACCGGGGAGCTGTTTTTT | CSARGPTGTANTGELFF
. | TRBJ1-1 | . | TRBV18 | TGTGCCAGCTCACCACAGGGATGGGAAACTGAAGCTTTCTTT | CASSPQGWETEAFF
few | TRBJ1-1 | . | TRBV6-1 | TGTGCCAGCAGTGAAATGGGCAGGGGATCGGACACTGAAGCTTTCTTT | CASSEMGRGSDTEAFF
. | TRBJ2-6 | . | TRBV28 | TGTGCCAGCAGTACAAAACAGGGGAGGGGTTCTGGGGCCAACGTCCTGACTTTC | CASSTKQGRGSGANVLTF
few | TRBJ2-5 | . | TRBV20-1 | TGCAGTGCCAACCGGGGTGGAGGACAAGAGACCCAGTACTTC | CSANRGGGQETQYF
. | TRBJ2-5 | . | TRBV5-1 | TGCGCCAGCAGCGCCGGGACTTTTACTCCAGAGACCCAGTACTTC | CASSAGTFTPETQYF
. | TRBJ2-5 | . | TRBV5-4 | TGTGCCAGCAGCTTGGGTGGCTACTACACCCAGTACTTC | CASSLGGYYTQYF
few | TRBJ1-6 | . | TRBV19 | TGTGCCAGTAGTAGGCTAGGGCAGGGTCAATCCCCTCCCCTCCACTTT | CASSRLGQGQSPPLHF
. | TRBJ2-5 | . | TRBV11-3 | TGTGCCAGCAGCTTAGGAACGGAGACCCAGTACTTC | CASSLGTETQYF
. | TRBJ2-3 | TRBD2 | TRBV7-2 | TGTGCCAGCAGCTTACAGGCTAGCGGGGGGGCTCTCGCAGATACGCAGTATTTT | CASSLQASGGALADTQYF
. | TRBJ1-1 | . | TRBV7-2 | TGTGCCAGCAGACACAACCGGGTTACGAACACTGAAGCTTTCTTT | CASRHNRVTNTEAFF
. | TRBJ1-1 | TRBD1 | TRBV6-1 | TGTGCCAGCAGACCGGACAGGGACTACACTGAAGCTTTCTTT | CASRPDRDYTEAFF
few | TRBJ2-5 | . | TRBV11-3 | TGTGCCAGCAGCTCTTCGCGCCGGGAGACCCAGTACTTC | CASSSSRRETQYF
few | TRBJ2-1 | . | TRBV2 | TGTGCCAGCAACCGGGGTGTCTCCTACAATGAGCAGTTCTTC | CASNRGVSYNEQFF
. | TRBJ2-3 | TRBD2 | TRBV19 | TGTGCCAGCCGTGGGAGGGCTGATACGCAGTATTTT | CASRGRADTQYF
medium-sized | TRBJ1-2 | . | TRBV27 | TGTGCCAGCCGCTTCGGGGGAGCTAACTATGGCTACACCTTC | CASRFGGANYGYTF
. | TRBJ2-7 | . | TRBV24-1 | TGTGCCAACCAGTGGGGTGGCAGGAGCTCCTACGAGCAGTACTTC | CANQWGGRSSYEQYF
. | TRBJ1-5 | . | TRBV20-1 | TGCAGTGCCGTTAGACCAGGTTATAGCAATCAGCCCCAGCATTTT | CSAVRPGYSNQPQHF
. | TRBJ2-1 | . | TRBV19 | TGTGCCAGTAGTCTCCCCCGGGCAGACAATGAGCAGTTCTTC | CASSLPRADNEQFF
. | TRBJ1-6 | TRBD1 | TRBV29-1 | TGCAGCGTTGGGACAGGAAATTCACCCCTCCACTTT | CSVGTGNSPLHF
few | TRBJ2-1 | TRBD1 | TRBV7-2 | TGTGCCAGCAGCTTAGGGACAGGGCCCTACAATGAGCAGTTCTTC | CASSLGTGPYNEQFF
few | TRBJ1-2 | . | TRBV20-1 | TGCAGTGCTAGAGACCTGACAGCGGGTGGTGACACCTTC | CSARDLTAGGDTF
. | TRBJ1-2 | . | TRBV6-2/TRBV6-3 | TGTGCCAGCAGTTACGTCGAGGGCTATGGCTACACCTTC | CASSYVEGYGYTF
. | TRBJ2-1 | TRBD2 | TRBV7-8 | TGTGCCAGCAGCTCCCCGTCTAGCGGGCACAATGAGCAGTTCTTC | CASSSPSSGHNEQFF
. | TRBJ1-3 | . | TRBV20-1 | TGCAGTGCTAGACGGGCCCAGGGGAACACCATATATTTT | CSARRAQGNTIYF
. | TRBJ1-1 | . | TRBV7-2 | TGTGCCAGCAGCTTCCTCTCTGGGAGTGGCAGGAACACTGAAGCTTTCTTT | CASSFLSGSGRNTEAFF
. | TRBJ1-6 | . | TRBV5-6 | TGTGCCAGCAGCTTGGACAACTTTAATTCACCCCTCCACTTT | CASSLDNFNSPLHF
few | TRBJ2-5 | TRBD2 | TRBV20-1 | TGCAGTGCTAGAGATCTGATTAGCGGGGGAGAGACCCAGTACTTC | CSARDLISGGETQYF
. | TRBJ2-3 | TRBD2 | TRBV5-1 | TGCGCCAGCAGCTTGGGGATTAGCGGGGGGGCCCCAGATACGCAGTATTTT | CASSLGISGGAPDTQYF
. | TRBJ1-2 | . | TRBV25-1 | TGTGCCAGCAGTGGGACCGCCGGCTATGGCTACACCTTC | CASSGTAGYGYTF
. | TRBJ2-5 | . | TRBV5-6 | TGTGCCAGCAGCCAGGGTGGGAAGCGGGCCCAAGAGACCCAGTACTTC | CASSQGGKRAQETQYF
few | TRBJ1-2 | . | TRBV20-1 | TGCAGTGCTACCTCCCTAGGGGGGATAGGCTATGGCTACACCTTC | CSATSLGGIGYGYTF
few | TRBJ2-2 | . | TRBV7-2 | TGTGCCAGCAGCGGGGCTCCGGGTTTCGGGGAGCTGTTTTTT | CASSGAPGFGELFF
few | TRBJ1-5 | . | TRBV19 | TGTGCCAGTAATATCAGTCGACGGCCCCAGCATTTT | CASNISRRPQHF